What follows describes a single TCR beta chain. This clonotype was seen only a few times. What antigen it recognizes has not been identified. Per-nucleotide qualities are absent, and no much larger clonotype sits a single base away. This record belongs to a study of T cells in Graves' hyperthyroidism and ophthalmopathy (dated by TCRdb to between 2017 and 2020). The study in broad terms: Peripheral blood samples were taken at the time of initial diagnosis, prior to any treatment. According to the paper, TCR Vbeta CDR3 sequencing was carried out on approximately 140 peripheral blood samples, which came from over 40 ophthalmopathy, under 85 hyperthyroidism and about 17 progressor patients. The study also compared thyroid tissue and blood T-cell repertoires from several Graves' hyperthyroidism patients. An independent validation cohort of under 20 hyperthyroidism patients and 15 or so patients who later progressed to ophthalmopathy tested prospective prediction of ophthalmopathy. After blood sampling, hyperthyroidism patients were treated with methimazole at a starting dose of 30 mg daily, and ophthalmopathy patients were treated with high-dose intravenous methylprednisolone. To identify TCR V-J signatures that set the groups apart, the researchers used a discovery cohort of about a hundred patients, made up of roughly 40 with Graves' ophthalmopathy and about 60 with stable Graves' hyperthyroidism. For training and testing, the roughly 97 patients in the discovery cohort were randomly divided in a 7:3 ratio. The full study reports these points: In cross-validation, a model built on a 13 V-J signature told ophthalmopathy apart from stable hyperthyroidism with over 85% sensitivity and roughly 82% specificity, and in testing the same model reached 80%/75%. Blood samples also contained most of the expanded thyroid clonotypes (frequency above 0.001), which suggests that blood repertoires may reflect thyroid immune responses. No statistical method was used to set the sample size in advance, and investigators knew the group allocation. During validation, the model predicted progression to ophthalmopathy a median of approximately 7 months ahead of onset, with approximately 71% sensitivity and 72% to 80% specificity.

The TCR beta CDR3 regions were amplified from RNA transcripts. A first-round RT-PCR of the TCR CDR3 used the HTBI primer set with the Qiagen OneStep RT-PCR kit. A second multiplex PCR round built the libraries, followed by size selection and purification. Paired-end sequencing of the libraries was performed with 100 bp reads on an Illumina HiSeq2000. The authors' analysis ran thus. SOAPnuke was used to process the raw data, with reads discarded if the reads contained adapters or uncalled bases, had a mean Phred below 15, or lacked an exact constant-primer or identifier match. COPE v1.2.5 was used to merge the high-quality paired reads, and each unique nucleotide sequence was defined as a clonotype. MiTCR v1.1 was used to align the clonotypes against IMGT TRBV, TRBD and TRBJ reference segments. Analysis was restricted to V-J combinations with a frequency above 0.0001, which covered 99.2% of repertoires. The TCS score was defined as F50 (clonal expansion) divided by E x V (chaos), with BLOSUM62-based TCRdist calculated between CDR3 peptides within each V-J. Welch's t-statistics and random forest reduced around 550 V-J features to 10 to 15, which were used in a naive Bayes classifier (R e1071). TCRdb ran its own pipeline on the public reads, namely fastp trimming at Q25 and MiXCR clone calling, and kept in-frame beta chains. Each entry is one CDR3 protein sequence, shown with its most common DNA and genes. In this record, the V and J calls reflect TCRdb's handling and not the investigators' own analysis. Present in this sample are 300,000 to 450,000 distinct CDR3 sequences, about 15% of which were seen just once. The top ten constitute roughly 9.6% of the sample.

The germline V gene provides CDR1 KGHSH and CDR2 LQKENI. The CDR3 holds 13 amino acids from the cysteine to the phenylalanine. The read is trimmed to its CDR3 DNA, 39 bases read in frame from base 1. V loses 2 bases of germline sequence and J loses 7 bases, and the interval between the two ends is 9 bases. Graves' hyperthyroidism was defined as stable when no progression to ophthalmopathy occurred over 18 months of follow-up. Hyperthyroidism patients were newly diagnosed, with disease duration under 2 months, and aged 18 to 65 years. Any patient with an uncontrolled infection, another autoimmune disease, pregnancy or lactation was excluded. Diagnoses were based on clinical symptoms, serum thyroxine and TRAb, thyroid ultrasound and orbital computed tomography. Ficoll-Paque density gradient centrifugation was used to isolate PBMCs from approximately 10 ml of fresh peripheral blood. Trizol reagent was used to extract total RNA, and RNA quality was then checked on an Agilent 2100 Bioanalyzer.

The chain is assembled from TRBV18 and TRBJ1-5; TRBD1 is a weak D gene call, 5 bases matching. The clonotype originates from a woman aged 60-75 years with Graves' hyperthyroidism. The sample comprised blood. The DNA sequence reads TGTGCCAGCTCACCAGGGGCAGAGCAGCCCCAGCATTTT. This codes for CASSPGAEQPQHF. The full variable domain, completed from the reference TRBV18 and TRBJ1-5 proteins outside the CDR3, reads NAGVMQNPRHLVRRRGQEARLRCSPMKGHSHVYWYRQLPEEGLKFMVYLQKENIIDESGMPKERFSAEFPKEGPSILRIQQVVRGDSAAYFCASSPGAEQPQHFGDGTRLSIL.